This T cell receptor (beta chain) was documented in a study of shared clonotypes between healthy human individuals. Study outcomes and limitations: An expected dependence of interdonor clonotype sharing on sequencing depth was noted.

This CDR3 comprises 14 residues. V dropped 1 base and J dropped 6; count of bases not matched to a gene: 7. The germline gives CDR1 SGHDT, CDR2 YYEEEE. Naive-designated CD8 cells lacked CD45RO, were positively enriched for CCR7, and omitted terminally differentiated effector memory CD45RA+ cells. Profiled with immunoSEQ multiplex PCR; TCRdb holds only in-frame clones, not every one. Here the sample spans about 2,100,000 clones, just over 90% being singletons. Comment on this clone: The antigen is unknown.

This chain connects TRBV5-6 to TRBJ2-7; the match to TRBD1 covers 7 bases. The sequencing input was naive CD8+ T cells from PBMCs. The receptor was derived from a man between 18 and 29 years old in good health. Some clones in this sample may be carry-over from other donors' samples. CDR3 DNA sequence: TGTGCCAGCAGCTTGTGGAGAGGGGGCGCCGAGCAGTACTTC. It translates to CASSLWRGGAEQYF.